This is a list of T cell receptor beta chains from one sample in a study of cytomegalovirus exposure and HLA in healthy donors. Only in-frame clones appear in the TCRdb table, and some are missing; sequencing was by immunoSEQ multiplex PCR. Here the sample spans roughly 100,000 clones, around two thirds being singletons. Source material: PBMCs. These receptor sequences come from a man in his thirties or forties in good health and CMV-seropositive. CDR3s include the opening cysteine and the closing phenylalanine or tryptophan. The D gene is left open where the match is weak. Not all rows give a size; the values are once, few, many and, for expanded clones, a class.

clone size	J gene	D gene	V gene	CDR3 DNA	CDR3 protein
-	TRBJ2-5	TRBD2	TRBV28	TGTGCCAGCAGCGCCAGCGGGGGGCTCCAAGAGACCCAGTACTTC	CASSASGGLQETQYF
-	TRBJ1-2	-	TRBV9	TGTGCCAGCAGCGTAGGATGGACCGAGGGCTATGGCTACACCTTC	CASSVGWTEGYGYTF
-	TRBJ2-7	-	TRBV13	TGTGCCAGCAGCTTATACTTCTCCTACGAGCAGTACTTC	CASSLYFSYEQYF
few	TRBJ2-2	-	TRBV4-1	TGCGCCAGCAGCCTGGCCAGGGGAAACGGGGAGCTGTTTTTT	CASSLARGNGELFF
-	TRBJ2-3	TRBD2	TRBV10-3	TGTGCCATCAGTGCTCGACTAGCGGGGTACGATACGCAGTATTTT	CAISARLAGYDTQYF
once	TRBJ2-7	-	TRBV4-1	TGCGCCAGCAGCCCAACTCAACAGGGTATCTACGAGCAGTACTTC	CASSPTQQGIYEQYF
-	TRBJ2-7	TRBD2	TRBV2	TGTGCCAGCCAGACTAGCGGGGGCTACGAGCAGTACTTC	CASQTSGGYEQYF
-	TRBJ1-4	-	TRBV7-2	TGTGCCAGCAGCTTAGATAGGGGCGCAACTAATGAAAAACTGTTTTTT	CASSLDRGATNEKLFF
-	TRBJ1-1	-	TRBV5-1	TGCGCCAGCAGCTTGGAAAGGGGTAACACTGAAGCTTTCTTT	CASSLERGNTEAFF
few	TRBJ1-2	-	TRBV6-5	TGTGCCAGCACCCCCAGGGACAATCATGGCTACACCTTC	CASTPRDNHGYTF
-	TRBJ2-2	-	TRBV27	TGTGCCAGCAGGCGGGTCGGGATATCGAACACCGGGGAGCTGTTTTTT	CASRRVGISNTGELFF
few	TRBJ2-7	TRBD1	TRBV11-3	TGTGCCAGCAGCTTAGAAACAGGGGCACAGGGGACCTACGAGCAGTACTTC	CASSLETGAQGTYEQYF
-	TRBJ2-3	TRBD2	TRBV7-6	TGTGCCAGCAGCCTGGGAGCGGGGGTAGCAGATACGCAGTATTTT	CASSLGAGVADTQYF
-	TRBJ1-3	-	TRBV19	TGTGCCAGTAGTCAACTAAGCTCTGGAAACACCATATATTTT	CASSQLSSGNTIYF
-	TRBJ1-1	-	TRBV2	TGTGCCAGCAGTGGATCGGAGTTAGTGAACACTGAAGCTTTCTTT	CASSGSELVNTEAFF
-	TRBJ1-2	-	TRBV4-2	TGTGCCAGCAGCTTGGGGGGGAGCTATGGCTACACCTTC	CASSLGGSYGYTF
few	TRBJ1-6	-	TRBV5-6	TGTGCCAGCAGCTTTGGCGGGGGCTCCTATAATTCACCCCTCCACTTT	CASSFGGGSYNSPLHF
-	TRBJ1-2	-	TRBV7-2	TGTGCCAGCAGCCTGGGGGGGGAGGACTATGGCTACACCTTC	CASSLGGEDYGYTF
once	TRBJ2-2	-	TRBV5-1	TGCGCCAGCAGCCCAGGGGCGAACACCGGGGAGCTGTTTTTT	CASSPGANTGELFF
-	TRBJ1-4	-	TRBV19	TGTGCCAGTAGTTTACAGGGTCAGTTGAATGAAAAACTGTTTTTT	CASSLQGQLNEKLFF
-	TRBJ1-2	TRBD1	TRBV6-5	TGTGCCAGCAGGACAGGGAACGGCTACACCTTC	CASRTGNGYTF
-	TRBJ1-2	-	TRBV9	TGTGCCAGCAGCGTCTCGGTTGCGGGGGGCTACACCTTC	CASSVSVAGGYTF
-	TRBJ2-6	-	TRBV4-1	TGCGCCAGCAGCCAATTCCCCCGTGGGGCCCCAAGCTCTGGGGCCAACGTCCTGACTTTC	CASSQFPRGAPSSGANVLTF
few	TRBJ1-2	-	TRBV15	TGTGCCACCAGCCGTGGACAGAACTATGGCTACACCTTC	CATSRGQNYGYTF
-	TRBJ2-1	-	TRBV29-1	TGCAGCGTTTTCCGGGACTGGCTGGAGTTCTTC	CSVFRDWLEFF
-	TRBJ2-7	TRBD2	TRBV30	TGTGCCTGGAGTAGCGGGAGCTCCTACGAGCAGTACTTC	CAWSSGSSYEQYF
-	TRBJ2-4	-	TRBV4-2	TGTGCCAGCAGCCAAGATACGGCGGGAAACATTCAGTACTTC	CASSQDTAGNIQYF
-	TRBJ2-3	TRBD2	TRBV10-3	TGTGCCATCAGTGATACTCCGGGACTAGCGGGGGGTTCCGCATTCGATACGCAGTATTTT	CAISDTPGLAGGSAFDTQYF
few	TRBJ2-7	TRBD2	TRBV25-1	TGTGCCAGCAGTTACTTTCCCAGCGGGGGGGCCCCCTACGAGCAGTACTTC	CASSYFPSGGAPYEQYF
-	TRBJ1-2	-	TRBV5-1	TGCGCCAGCAGTCCCAGCGGGGACTATGGCTACACCTTC	CASSPSGDYGYTF
-	TRBJ1-2	-	TRBV5-1	TGCGCCAGCAGCTCGGAGGGCACGACGTACTATGGCTACACCTTC	CASSSEGTTYYGYTF
few	TRBJ1-6	-	TRBV5-6	TGTGCCAGCAGCTACGGGAATAATTCACCCCTCCACTTT	CASSYGNNSPLHF
-	TRBJ1-2	-	TRBV29-1	TGCAGCGTTGTAAGAGGGTTCTATGGCTACACCTTC	CSVVRGFYGYTF
-	TRBJ2-3	-	TRBV25-1	TGTGCCAGCAGTGAAACCGGGGGGCTCACAGATACGCAGTATTTT	CASSETGGLTDTQYF
-	TRBJ1-2	-	TRBV19	TGTGCCAGTAGTATAGACAACAGGATTTCTAACTATGGCTACACCTTC	CASSIDNRISNYGYTF
few	TRBJ1-2	-	TRBV4-1	TGCGCCAGCAGCCAAGAATCCAGAGGGCATGGCTACACCTTC	CASSQESRGHGYTF
-	TRBJ1-2	-	TRBV6-5	TGTGCCAGCAGTTACTCGGGGGGGGCGCTTGGCTACACCTTC	CASSYSGGALGYTF
once	TRBJ2-1	-	TRBV5-1	TGCGCCAGCAGCTTGGTGGGCAGCTACAATGAGCAGTTCTTC	CASSLVGSYNEQFF
-	TRBJ2-1	TRBD2	TRBV29-1	TGCAGCGCCCACAGTTTTTTCGTGCGGGGGGCGGGTGAGCAGTTCTTC	CSAHSFFVRGAGEQFF
-	TRBJ1-4	-	TRBV5-1	TGCGCCAGCAGCCCAGGAAATGAAAAACTGTTTTTT	CASSPGNEKLFF